These 5 T cell receptor beta chains were all obtained from the same sample, sequenced in a study of shared clonotypes between healthy human individuals. Produced via immunoSEQ multiplex PCR; TCRdb's table is partial and in-frame only. The table records over a million clones, roughly 80% of them present only once. The sequenced material came from memory CD4+ T cells sorted from blood. The sample's subset: CD45RA-negative fraction. The receptor source for this set is a man between 18 and 35 years old in good health.

This clone has only one observation. J is TRBJ2-7 and V is TRBV6-5; D perhaps matches TRBD2 (5 bases). Trimming took off 6 bases at V and 5 bases at J, with 17 bases between the two ends. Germline V gene sequence: CDR1 MNHEY, CDR2 SVGAGI. This CDR3 is 14 amino acids long. The CDR3, as DNA: TGTGCCAGCAGATTAGCGTGGAGGTCCGACGAGCAGTACTTC. As protein: CASRLAWRSDEQYF.

The rearrangement joins TRBV7-2 to TRBJ1-1, with D maybe TRBD1 (5 bases). V gave up 1 base and J gave up 1 base, with 16 bases separating them. The CDR3 loop spans 17 amino acids. Per germline, CDR1 SGHTA and CDR2 FQGNSA. This chain's CDR3 is CASSLGQGVRGNTEAFF. The DNA of the CDR3 is TGTGCCAGCAGCTTAGGGCAGGGTGTGCGGGGGAACACTGAAGCTTTCTTT.

This chain joins TRBV7-9 and TRBJ2-7; D is unclear. Germline CDR1 and CDR2: SEHNR and FQNEAQ (reference sequence). The CDR3 loop spans 13 amino acids. Trimming stripped 2 bases from V and 3 bases from J, with 8 bases between. CDR3 nucleotide sequence: TGTGCCAGCAGCTTAAAAGGTGTCTACGAGCAGTACTTC. Translated: CASSLKGVYEQYF.

The chain couples TRBV10-3 to TRBJ2-5; D not resolved. CDR1 and CDR2 (germline): ENHRY, SYGVKD. The CDR3 loop spans 14 amino acids. Between the trimmed V and J ends, which lost 0 bases and 3 bases, there was a span of 8 bases. CDR3 DNA: TGTGCCATCAGTGAGTCACTGGTCGAAGAGACCCAGTACTTC. It specifies CAISESLVEETQYF.

The rearrangement joins TRBV19 to TRBJ2-3; no clear D. Trimming shortened V by 5 bases and J by 3 bases, and 9 bases separated the two germline ends. CDR3 length: 13 residues. Germline V CDR1 and CDR2: LNHDA, SQIVND (reference sequence). The CDR3 loop is CASSPMATDTQYF. In nucleotides, the CDR3 is TGTGCCAGTAGTCCGATGGCGACAGATACGCAGTATTTT.